These T cell receptor beta chains were read from a single sample in a study of shared clonotypes between healthy human individuals. Method: immunoSEQ multiplex PCR; TCRdb's copy keeps in-frame clones and lacks some. The sample lists approximately 2,200,000 clones; about 93% were seen once. Sequencing was carried out using naive CD8+ T cells from PBMCs. The origin of the receptors is a man aged 18 to 30 in good health. Some clones in this sample may be carry-over from other donors' samples. Both conserved end residues are part of each CDR3. Rows give clone size only sometimes, using once, few, many, or a class for an expanded clone.

size	V	CDR3
-	TRBV11-2	CASSTFPRTGPRGPGELFF
-	TRBV6-7	CASSYPPLLAGVCEQYF
-	TRBV13	CASSPAGGSYEQYF
-	TRBV19	CASSLWTGNTEAFF
-	TRBV11-2	CASSLVFLGTDTDTQYF
-	TRBV9	CASSVAGGGVGETQYF
-	TRBV30	CACLWGQGPGAGANVLTF
-	TRBV4-1	CASSPARENTEAFF
-	TRBV2	CASSDGKDAYEQYF
-	TRBV27	CASSFLAGVVDYEQYF
-	TRBV27	CASSTPGQGFHEQYF
-	TRBV19	CASSIRQRGVNGELFF
-	TRBV5-1	CASSGRDRYNEQFF
-	TRBV29-1	CSVADSTYEQYF
-	TRBV11-1	CASSFHPLAGGELNEQFF
-	TRBV27	CASSFISGREGEQYF
few	TRBV9	CASSVGSGSNQPQHF
-	TRBV6-4	CASSSPGQGDTEAFF
-	TRBV13	CASSPGSGGNTIYF
-	TRBV7-3	CASSGGDGYTF
-	TRBV5-1	CASSFGQLYEQYF
-	TRBV4-1	CASSQDTLTSSNEQYF
-	TRBV7-9	CASSPPLGNTIYF
-	TRBV27	CASRPLVKPDTQYF
-	TRBV27	CASSLSGPQLSSGANVLTF
-	TRBV7-3	CASSSTGGYGELFF
once	TRBV14	CASSPGLTYEQYF
-	TRBV7-3	CASSPHLSTDTQYF
-	TRBV11-2	CASSPKVPRGAGANVLTF
-	TRBV4-3	CASSQGTSPGEKLFF
-	TRBV9	CASSRTGTGELFF
few	TRBV5-6	CASSFLEAQPQHF
-	TRBV27	CASSLSYGGLNEQFF
few	TRBV18	CASSPQASPFSGANVLTF
once	TRBV12-5	CASPGAGAFYGYTF
-	TRBV27	CASSFRFGRGHEQYF
-	TRBV7-8	CASSSEGGARETQYF
-	TRBV4-1	CASSQALVGSQPQHF
-	TRBV27	CASSLSTPYEQYF
-	TRBV27	CASKIRGFSYNEQFF
-	TRBV29-1	CSVEVGGTGYDEQYF
-	TRBV27	CASSLLGGAPAFF
-	TRBV7-9	CASSLPGEGIQYF
-	TRBV5-4	CASFRAGDYYNEQFF
-	TRBV7-9	CASSEFPSGANVLTF
-	TRBV7-3	CASSPGTGVSGYTF
-	TRBV4-1	CASSQPPTGINTEAFF
-	TRBV5-6	CASSLVGGGYTF
-	TRBV30	CAWSVMGYEQYF
-	TRBV4-3	CASSQDLAEWNEQYF
-	TRBV7-6	CASSSLAGGLPEQYF
-	TRBV2	CASSVIQGGVTDTQYF
-	TRBV6-1	CASSERLPYEQYF
-	TRBV7-9	CASSSQSGWLKNIQYF
-	TRBV7-2	CASSLGWNTGELFF
-	TRBV27	CASSGRQGSAETQYF
-	TRBV27	CASSSGGAGQPQHF